These 27 T cell receptor beta chains share one sample of origin, sequenced in a study of cytomegalovirus exposure and HLA in healthy donors. The PCR employed 60 Vbeta primers together with 13 Jbeta primers. Clones were read by immunoSEQ multiplex PCR, and TCRdb kept only the in-frame ones, dropping some. The repertoire holds roughly 190,000 clones, with more than 70% as singletons. The sequenced sample consisted of PBMCs. These receptors all come from a woman aged 40 to 50 in good health and CMV-seronegative.

This clone was observed a few times. The chain uses TRBV5-1 and TRBJ1-1, with unresolved D. V shed 3 bases and J shed 1 base, with 10 bases lying between them. CDR3 size: 14 residues. Per germline, CDR1 SGHRS and CDR2 YFSETQ. The CDR3 here is CASSSPRGNTEAFF. CDR3 nucleotide sequence: TGCGCCAGCAGCTCCCCCCGGGGGAACACTGAAGCTTTCTTT.

The CDR3 nucleotides read TGCGCCAGCAGCCAAGTTACGGGAGGGTACAATGAGCAGTTCTTC. Translated, it gives CASSQVTGGYNEQFF. This chain connects TRBV4-3 to TRBJ2-1, with TRBD2 matching over 8 bases. V was clipped by 1 base and J by 4 bases; unmatched bases: 3. Germline CDR1 LGHNA, CDR2 YSLEER. This CDR3 region has 15 residues.

This clone showed up just a few times. J is TRBJ2-7 and V is TRBV19, with 8 positions matching TRBD2. CDR1 and CDR2 from the germline V gene are LNHDA and SQIVND (reference sequence). V lost 1 base to trimming and J lost 3 bases; unmatched junction nucleotides: 5. The CDR3 has 15 residues. CDR3: CASSIGAGGRYEQYV. DNA for the CDR3: TGTGCCAGTAGTATAGGGGCGGGAGGACGCTACGAGCAGTACGTC.

This sequence joins TRBV7-9 and TRBJ2-7; 15 bases map to TRBD2. Germline V lookup: CDR1 SEHNR, CDR2 FQNEAQ (reference sequence). There are 15 residues in the CDR3. The ends lost 5 bases at V and 5 bases at J; junction bases unmatched: 4. CDR3 sequence: CASSTGLAGGHEQYF. For the CDR3, the DNA is TGTGCCAGCAGCACGGGACTAGCGGGAGGACACGAGCAGTACTTC.

This clone was recorded only once. V is TRBV6-5 and J is TRBJ1-2, with TRBD1 matching over 7 bases. Losses at the gene ends were 4 bases for V and 4 bases for J; bases not matched to a gene: 3. The CDR3 has 13 amino acids. CDR1 and CDR2 from the germline V gene are MNHEY and SVGAGI. The CDR3 sequence is CASSLGQSYGYTF. For the CDR3, the DNA is TGTGCCAGCAGTTTGGGACAGTCCTATGGCTACACCTTC.

J is TRBJ1-5 and V is TRBV6-1, with D possibly TRBD1 on 6 matching bases. The CDR3 loop spans 14 amino acids. Germline V gives CDR1 MNHNS, CDR2 SASEGT. V lost 5 bases, J lost 3 bases, and 11 bases lay in between. The CDR3 here is CASSNTGTNQPQHF. Written as DNA, the CDR3 is TGTGCCAGCAGTAATACAGGGACCAATCAGCCCCAGCATTTT.

CDR3 sequence: CASRGRPAGGNEQFF. The CDR3 DNA reads TGTGCCAGCAGGGGCCGTCCAGCGGGAGGAAATGAGCAGTTCTTC. This chain joins TRBV6-1 and TRBJ2-1; TRBD2 agrees at 9 bases. The CDR3 consists of 15 residues. V was clipped by 6 bases and J by 7 bases; unmatched bases: 10. Germline loops: CDR1 MNHNS, CDR2 SASEGT.

This chain uses TRBV5-8 with TRBJ1-1; D is unresolved. Deletions cut 3 bases from V and 7 bases from J, with 10 bases between. This CDR3 spans 12 amino acids. Per germline, CDR1 SGHTS and CDR2 YDEGEE. This chain's CDR3 is CASSYLTGEAFF. The CDR3 nucleotides are TGTGCCAGCAGCTACTTAACGGGTGAAGCTTTCTTT.

This chain links TRBV6-1 with TRBJ1-1; 10 bases match TRBD1. Trimming cost V 7 bases and J 5 bases; bases outside gene matches: 10. CDR3 length: 15 amino acids. Per germline, CDR1 MNHNS and CDR2 SASEGT. The DNA of the CDR3 is TGTGCCAGCAAAGTCGGACAGGGGGTATTAACTGAAGCTTTCTTT. Encoded protein: CASKVGQGVLTEAFF.

This sequence joins TRBV14 and TRBJ2-1; D is unclear. Trimming took off 2 bases at V and 6 bases at J, with 5 bases between the two ends. The CDR3 is 12 residues long. Germline lookup yields CDR1 SGHDN and CDR2 FVKESK. In nucleotides, the CDR3 is TGTGCCAGCAGCCAACAGGTCAATGAGCAGTTCTTC. This codes for CASSQQVNEQFF.

This clone was picked up one time. The rearrangement uses TRBV7-8 and TRBJ2-3, with 12 bases fitting TRBD2. The V and J ends lost 5 bases and 1 base, in that order; junction bases with no gene match: 7. This CDR3 comprises 17 residues. Germline assignment: CDR1 SGHVS and CDR2 FQNEAQ. CDR3 sequence reads: CASSPRLAGDRTDTQYF. CDR3 DNA sequence: TGTGCCAGCAGCCCCAGACTAGCGGGGGACCGCACAGATACGCAGTATTTT.

Here the CDR3 reads CASSARGGDSGANEQFF. As DNA, the CDR3 is TGTGCCAGCAGCGCACGGGGTGGGGACAGTGGAGCCAATGAGCAGTTCTTC. The gene calls are TRBV7-2 and TRBJ2-1; 7 nucleotides match TRBD1. This CDR3 has 17 residues. Per the germline V gene, CDR1 is SGHTA and CDR2 is FQGNSA. V dropped 5 bases and J dropped 6; count of bases not matched to a gene: 16.

This clone was seen only a few times. J is TRBJ2-1 and V is TRBV11-2; 7 positions agree with TRBD2. This CDR3 comprises 17 residues. The ends lost 2 bases at V and 7 bases at J; junction bases unmatched: 14. Germline loops: CDR1 SGHAT, CDR2 FQNNGV. The CDR3 DNA is TGTGCCAGCAGCTTACACCCTATGGCGGGAGTGGTGAATGAGCAGTTCTTC. This sequence encodes CASSLHPMAGVVNEQFF.

The chain carries TRBV27 and TRBJ2-3; TRBD1 might be the D (6 bases). Germline V lookup: CDR1 MNHEY, CDR2 SMNVEV (reference sequence). Between the trimmed V and J ends, which lost 4 bases and 2 bases, there was a span of 16 bases. CDR3 size: 16 residues. The CDR3 nucleotides are TGTGCCAGCAGTTCCCTTGGGGCAGGGGCCACAGATACGCAGTATTTT. Protein: CASSSLGAGATDTQYF.

The sample holds a few counts of this clone. The chain uses TRBV25-1 and TRBJ1-5; no firm D call. V was pared by 6 bases and J by 2 bases, with 8 bases between. This CDR3 contains 13 residues. Germline CDR1 is MGHDK and CDR2 is SYGVNS. Here the CDR3 reads CASSVRGNQPQHF. The CDR3 coding sequence is TGTGCCAGCAGCGTACGAGGCAATCAGCCCCAGCATTTT.

The chain has TRBV7-3 and TRBJ1-4; 7 bases match TRBD1. The CDR3 extends over 15 amino acids. Germline CDR1 and CDR2: SGHTA and FQGTGA. The trim removed 5 bases at V and 4 bases at J, leaving 7 bases unmatched. The CDR3 bases are TGTGCCAGCAGCCCGGAGGGACAGAGTAATGAAAAACTGTTTTTT. Translation gives CASSPEGQSNEKLFF.

The table lists this clone with a few counts. The chain couples TRBV25-1 to TRBJ1-5; D may be TRBD1 (5 bases). CDR3 size: 14 residues. Looked up from germline, CDR1 is MGHDK and CDR2 is SYGVNS. The V and J ends lost 3 bases and 7 bases respectively, with 13 bases between them. The CDR3 DNA reads TGTGCCAGCAGTGAGGGGGGGGGAAGACAGCCCCAGCATTTT. Translation: CASSEGGGRQPQHF. The whole variable domain, remainder taken from reference TRBV25-1 and TRBJ1-5, is EADIYQTPRYLVIGTGKKITLECSQTMGHDKMYWYQQDPGMELHLIHYSYGVNSTEKGDLSSESTVSRIRTEHFPLTLESARPSHTSQYLCASSEGGGRQPQHFGDGTRLSIL.

This sequence joins TRBV5-1 and TRBJ1-5; D is unresolved. This CDR3 is 13 amino acids long. The V gene's germline CDR1 is SGHRS and CDR2 YFSETQ. The V end lost 4 bases, the J end lost 0 bases, and 5 bases lay between the germline ends. In nucleotides, the CDR3 is TGCGCCAGCAGCGTTTATAGCAATCAGCCCCAGCATTTT. Amino acids: CASSVYSNQPQHF. Together with reference TRBV5-1 and TRBJ1-5, the CDR3 gives the full variable domain: KAGVTQTPRYLIKTRGQQVTLSCSPISGHRSVSWYQQTPGQGLQFLFEYFSETQRNKGNFPGRFSGRQFSNSRSEMNVSTLELGDSALYLCASSVYSNQPQHFGDGTRLSIL.

The rearrangement uses TRBV18 and TRBJ2-3, with D unclear. CDR3 length: 13 amino acids. The V gene's germline CDR1 is KGHSH and CDR2 LQKENI. V lost 3 bases, J lost 8 bases, and 12 bases lay in between. CDR3 in amino acids: CASSPKEVSTQYF. The CDR3 region has the DNA TGTGCCAGCTCACCGAAAGAGGTCTCTACGCAGTATTTT.

The V call is TRBV6-5, the J call TRBJ2-7; 9 nucleotides line up with TRBD1. Trimming cost V 10 bases and J 3 bases; bases outside gene matches: 10. This CDR3 spans 14 amino acids. The V gene's germline CDR1 is MNHEY and CDR2 SVGAGI. This CDR3 reads CATVRDRVNYEQYF. The CDR3 nucleotides are TGTGCCACCGTCAGGGACAGGGTAAACTACGAGCAGTACTTC.

This clone was seen a handful of times. This rearrangement joins TRBV5-4 to TRBJ1-2; D unclear. Germline CDR1 SGHNT, CDR2 YYREEE (reference sequence). CDR3 size: 15 residues. Trimming removed 4 bases at V and 0 bases at J, with 13 bases between. The CDR3 sequence: CASSPRYSSNYGYTF. In DNA, the CDR3 is TGTGCCAGCAGCCCGAGATACAGTTCTAACTATGGCTACACCTTC.

The chain carries TRBV19 and TRBJ1-5, with D unclear. Germline V gene sequence: CDR1 LNHDA, CDR2 SQIVND (reference sequence). V gave up 5 bases and J gave up 6 bases, with 14 bases separating them. The length of the CDR3 is 14 residues. CDR3 residues: CASSLGRPAQPQHF. The CDR3 region has the DNA TGTGCCAGTAGTTTAGGGAGGCCAGCTCAGCCCCAGCATTTT.

V gene TRBV18 combines with J gene TRBJ2-2; possible D gene TRBD1, 6 bases. This CDR3 has 16 residues. Trimming took 0 bases from V and 1 from J, leaving 9 bases between them. The germline CDR1 and CDR2 sequences are KGHSH and LQKENI. CDR3 bases: TGTGCCAGCTCACCACCGACGACAGGGAACACCGGGGAGCTGTTTTTT. The encoded protein is CASSPPTTGNTGELFF.

This sequence joins TRBV6-1 and TRBJ1-4; D is possibly TRBD1 (6 bases). The CDR3 length is 14 residues. Germline assignment: CDR1 MNHNS and CDR2 SASEGT. The V end was cut by 1 base, the J end by 7 bases, with 10 bases between. CDR3 sequence reads: CASSEGTVGEKLFF. Here the CDR3 DNA reads TGTGCCAGCAGTGAAGGGACAGTGGGTGAAAAACTGTTTTTT.

With regard to this clone: The DNA is left out, because the CDR3 cannot be placed on it with certainty; the CDR3 is given as TCRdb lists it. The chain uses TRBV5-6 and TRBJ1-4; the D segment call TRBD1 is taken from the table without a DNA check. Termini included, the CDR3 measures 16 amino acids. The germline gives CDR1 SGHDT, CDR2 YYEEEE. CDR3 in amino acids: CASSWGTGNVMAKGAF.

The DNA of the CDR3 is TGTGCCAGCAGTTCCCCCGGGACTTACAATGAGCAGTTCTTC. It yields the protein CASSSPGTYNEQFF. This chain joins TRBV2 and TRBJ2-1, with D tentatively TRBD2 (6 bases). This CDR3 has 14 residues. Germline V gene sequence: CDR1 SNHLY, CDR2 FYNNEI. V was shortened by 5 bases and J by 4 bases, with 12 bases between the two germline ends.

The rearrangement uses TRBV5-4 and TRBJ2-1; 14 nucleotides match TRBD2. Germline assignment: CDR1 SGHNT and CDR2 YYREEE (reference sequence). CDR3 size: 16 residues. Trimming took 0 bases from V and 8 from J; bases not matched to a gene: 4. The CDR3 region is CASSLGLAGGRDEQFF. CDR3 sequence (DNA): TGTGCCAGCAGCTTGGGACTAGCGGGAGGGCGAGATGAGCAGTTCTTC. Variable domain in full (rest from reference TRBV5-4 and TRBJ2-1): ETGVTQSPTHLIKTRGQQVTLRCSSQSGHNTVSWYQQALGQGPQFIFQYYREEENGRGNFPPRFSGLQFPNYSSELNVNALELDDSALYLCASSLGLAGGRDEQFFGPGTRLTVL.